Listed below are T cell receptor beta chains from one sample, sequenced in a study of cytomegalovirus exposure and HLA in healthy donors. The data were produced by immunoSEQ multiplex PCR, yet TCRdb's version contains in-frame clones alone and is incomplete. The sample contains 35,000 to 55,000 clones, around two thirds of which appear only once. The sample consisted of PBMCs. The receptors derive from a human donor in good health. The CDR3 runs from the conserved cysteine through the conserved F or W. D genes are given only for firm matches. Clone size is shown for a subset of rows, as once, few, many or a class of expanded clone.

d_gene,v_gene,j_gene,abundance,CDR3nt,CDR3aa
NA,TRBV9,TRBJ1-6,NA,TGTGCCAGCAGCGTAACGGGAACAGGGTCACCCCTCCACTTT,CASSVTGTGSPLHF
NA,TRBV7-9,TRBJ1-5,NA,TGTGCCAGCACCCGGGGTAGCAATCAGCCCCAGCATTTT,CASTRGSNQPQHF
TRBD2,TRBV28,TRBJ2-1,NA,TGTGCCAGCAGACCCGGGACTAGAGGGGCCAATGAGCAGTTCTTC,CASRPGTRGANEQFF
NA,TRBV6-6,TRBJ2-5,once,TGTGCCAGCAGTTTGAGCAGGGGACGTCAAGAGACCCAGCACTTC,CASSLSRGRQETQHF
TRBD1,TRBV4-3,TRBJ2-3,NA,TGCGCCAGCAGCCAAGATACAGGGGCCAATACGCAGTATTTT,CASSQDTGANTQYF
NA,TRBV10-1,TRBJ1-2,NA,TGCGCCAGCAGTGAGAGCGGTAACTATGGCTACACCTTC,CASSESGNYGYTF
NA,TRBV7-2,TRBJ1-6,NA,TGTGCCAGCAGCTTAGGTTTTTGGGCACCGAATTCACCCCTCCACTTT,CASSLGFWAPNSPLHF
TRBD1,TRBV7-8,TRBJ2-7,few,TGTGCCAGCAGCACCGAACAGGGGCAGGGGCCCTACGAGCAGTACTTC,CASSTEQGQGPYEQYF
NA,TRBV21-1,TRBJ1-2,few,TGTGCCAGCAGCAAGCCCCCTGGACAGGAAAATGGCTACACCTTC,CASSKPPGQENGYTF
TRBD2,TRBV6-5,TRBJ2-7,once,TGTGCCAGCAGTTACGGGAGCGGGGGGGCCTACGAGCAGTACTTC,CASSYGSGGAYEQYF
NA,TRBV4-3,TRBJ2-1,NA,TGCGCCAGCAGCCTAACAGGGAGTTGGGGCAATGAGCAGTTCTTC,CASSLTGSWGNEQFF
NA,TRBV4-1,TRBJ2-7,few,TGCGCCAGCAGCCGGGCCCTTTCGAGTCGGGGGAAGAACGGGGAGCAGTACTTC,CASSRALSSRGKNGEQYF
TRBD1,TRBV18,TRBJ2-5,NA,TGTGCCAGCTCACCAGGGACAGGGGGCGAAGAGACCCAGTACTTC,CASSPGTGGEETQYF
NA,TRBV2,TRBJ2-2,NA,TGTGCCAGCAGTTACAGGTTGACCGGGGAGCTGTTTTTT,CASSYRLTGELFF
NA,TRBV6-6,TRBJ1-1,NA,TGTGCCAGCAGTTACCCATCGCAGGGAAGAACTGAAGCTTTCTTT,CASSYPSQGRTEAFF
NA,TRBV7-9,TRBJ2-2,few,TGTGCCAGCAGCTTAAGGGGGTCGGGCACCGGGGAGCTGTTTTTT,CASSLRGSGTGELFF
NA,TRBV27,TRBJ2-3,NA,TGTGCCAGCAGTGCCTCTAGGGATACGCAGTATTTT,CASSASRDTQYF
NA,TRBV7-3,TRBJ2-5,NA,TGTGCCAGCAGCTTAAACGGGCAGGGGCGGGAGACCCAGTACTTC,CASSLNGQGRETQYF
NA,TRBV18,TRBJ1-5,NA,TGTGCCAGCTCACCAGAGACAGGAAGAGTAGGCCAGCATTTT,CASSPETGRVGQHF
NA,TRBV9,TRBJ2-5,NA,TGTGCCAGCAGTTTCGGGGGTTCTCAAGAGACCCAGTACTTC,CASSFGGSQETQYF
NA,TRBV5-1,TRBJ2-1,few,TGCGCCAGCAGCTTGGGGGCCGGGGAATATGGTGAGCAGTTCTTC,CASSLGAGEYGEQFF
TRBD1,TRBV7-9,TRBJ1-5,NA,TGTGCCAGCAGCTCAGCCGGGACAGGCGGTCAGCCCCAGCATTTT,CASSSAGTGGQPQHF
NA,TRBV18,TRBJ1-1,NA,TGTGCCAGCTCACCAATCGACCTGGGGCTTGAAGCTTTCTTT,CASSPIDLGLEAFF
TRBD2,TRBV5-1,TRBJ2-1,NA,TGCGCCAGCAGCTTCCTAGCGGGGGGGGCAAGCAATGAGCAGTTCTTC,CASSFLAGGASNEQFF
NA,TRBV15,TRBJ2-3,NA,TGTGCCACCAGCAGAGGGACTGGTTTCACAGATACGCAGTATTTT,CATSRGTGFTDTQYF